This TCR beta chain emerged from a study of T-cell reconstitution after alpha-beta-depleted transplantation in children. This clonotype showed up many times. Its cognate antigen is unknown. General study findings and limits: Certain patients had high TCRbeta diversity at day 60, and it came from recipient T cells and thymic progenitors that survived.

Trimming cost V 5 bases and J 1 base, with 10 bases left between them. Per germline, CDR1 LNHDA and CDR2 SQIVND (reference sequence). CDR3 length equals 14 residues. The TCRbeta library incorporated unique molecular identifiers. TCRdb called the PCR reads again in MiXCR, with one record for every CDR3 protein. The sample shows approximately 300,000 distinct CDR3 sequences, about 9.4% of them seen only once. The chain uses TRBV19 and TRBJ2-3, with D unresolved. This sample comprised PBMCs, obtained before TCRalphabeta/CD19-depleted stem cell transplant. This receptor was taken from a boy under three years old with acute myeloid leukemia, due to receive a stem cell transplant. The CDR3 sequence: CASSFSFGTDTQYF. CDR3 DNA sequence: TGTGCCAGTAGTTTTAGCTTTGGCACAGATACGCAGTATTTT. Looking up the rest from reference TRBV19 and TRBJ2-3 gives the full variable domain: DGGITQSPKYLFRKEGQNVTLSCEQNLNHDAMYWYRQDPGQGLRLIYYSQIVNDFQKGDIAEGYSVSREKKESFPLTVTSAQKNPTAFYLCASSFSFGTDTQYFGPGTRLTVL.